The 27 T cell receptor beta chains below were found in one sample sequenced in a study of T cells in Graves' hyperthyroidism and ophthalmopathy. RNA transcripts provided the source from which TCR beta CDR3 regions were amplified. HTBI primers were employed in a first-round RT-PCR of the TCR CDR3. TCRdb passed the multiplex PCR reads through MiXCR, listing each CDR3 protein once. Of more than 450,000 distinct CDR3 sequences in the sample, 14% are singletons; the top ten hold roughly 14%. The sequencing input was blood. The source is a woman in her forties with Graves' hyperthyroidism.

This clonotype was detected only a few times. J is TRBJ2-1 and V is TRBV7-6; D gene uncertain. This CDR3 region has 12 residues. V lost 4 bases and J 8 bases, leaving 9 bases between the germline ends. The germline V gene has CDR1 SGHVS and CDR2 FNYEAQ. CDR3 DNA: TGTGCCAGCAGCTCCGTCGGATATGAGCAGTTCTTC. Residues: CASSSVGYEQFF.

The CDR3 loop is CASKNSGGHRETQYF. DNA of the CDR3: TGTGCCAGTAAGAATTCGGGAGGGCATCGGGAGACCCAGTACTTC. The gene calls are TRBV19 and TRBJ2-5; TRBD2 agrees at 8 bases. The CDR3 contains 15 residues. The V gene end was trimmed by 7 bases and the J gene end by 5 bases; junction bases not matched to a gene: 12. Germline assignment: CDR1 LNHDA and CDR2 SQIVND (reference sequence).

The table lists this clonotype with many counts. The chain has TRBV3-1 and TRBJ1-4, with D possibly matching TRBD1 (5 bases). Deletions cut 1 base from V and 0 bases from J, with 15 bases between. The CDR3 runs to 18 residues. Germline V gene lookup returns CDR1 LGHDT and CDR2 YNNKEL (reference sequence). CDR3 sequence (DNA): TGTGCCAGCAGCCAAGCTAGACTAGACAGTGCAACTAATGAAAAACTGTTTTTT. Its translation: CASSQARLDSATNEKLFF.

This clonotype was recorded many times. The chain recombines TRBV5-1 with TRBJ2-3; a possible D gene is TRBD1 (6 bases). Germline V gene sequence: CDR1 SGHRS, CDR2 YFSETQ. The CDR3 spans 14 residues. V lost 4 bases, J lost 6 bases, and 15 bases lay in between. The CDR3: CASSESLQGDTQYF. The CDR3 DNA follows: TGCGCCAGCAGCGAAAGCCTCCAGGGGGATACGCAGTATTTT.

This clonotype was seen repeatedly, ten times or more. The chain employs TRBV7-2 and TRBJ2-7, with D maybe TRBD2 (6 bases). The CDR3 has 14 amino acids. Trimming shortened V by 5 bases and J by 5 bases, and 16 bases separated the two germline ends. CDR1 and CDR2 (germline): SGHTA, FQGNSA. The CDR3 nucleotides are TGTGCCAGCAGCCCCCCTGGGAGGTACCACGAGCAGTACTTC. Encoded protein: CASSPPGRYHEQYF.

Many counts were recorded for this clonotype. V is TRBV7-2 and J is TRBJ2-3; 10 nucleotides match TRBD2. Trimming at V came to 7 bases and at J to 6 bases, leaving 10 bases not matched to a gene. Germline assignment: CDR1 SGHTA and CDR2 FQGNSA. The length of the CDR3 is 15 residues. The CDR3 loop is CASNQLAGITDTQYF. For the CDR3, the DNA is TGTGCCAGCAACCAACTAGCGGGAATTACCGATACGCAGTATTTT.

V usage is TRBV15 and J usage is TRBJ2-1, with D maybe TRBD2 (6 bases). CDR1 is LNHNV and CDR2 is YYDKDF in the germline V gene (reference sequence). Trimming shortened V by 0 bases and J by 2 bases, and 14 bases separated the two germline ends. The CDR3 covers 17 residues. The CDR3 nucleotides are TGTGCCACCAGCAGAGATCTCGCGGGATTAACCTACAATGAGCAGTTCTTC. Amino acids: CATSRDLAGLTYNEQFF.

V usage is TRBV5-1 and J usage is TRBJ1-6; D is uncertain. V was clipped by 4 bases and J by 10 bases, with 21 bases between them. This CDR3 is 16 amino acids long. Germline V CDR1 and CDR2: SGHRS, YFSETQ. The DNA of the CDR3 is TGCGCCAGCAGCCCCAGTCGGGCAGACTCGGTGTCACCCCTCCACTTT. It yields the protein CASSPSRADSVSPLHF.

The chain joins TRBV5-1 to TRBJ2-1; TRBD2 matches at 13 bases. Germline V CDR1 and CDR2: SGHRS, YFSETQ. Trimming at V came to 9 bases and at J to 10 bases, leaving 19 bases not matched to a gene. CDR3 length: 17 amino acids. The CDR3 sequence is CATRPGSGLAGEWEQFF. CDR3 DNA sequence: TGCGCCACCCGCCCGGGGAGTGGACTAGCGGGAGAATGGGAGCAGTTCTTC. The full variable domain, in which reference TRBV5-1 and TRBJ2-1 provide the parts outside the CDR3, is KAGVTQTPRYLIKTRGQQVTLSCSPISGHRSVSWYQQTPGQGLQFLFEYFSETQRNKGNFPGRFSGRQFSNSRSEMNVSTLELGDSALYLCATRPGSGLAGEWEQFFGPGTRLTVL.

In this sample, this clonotype turned up many times. This chain uses TRBV2 with TRBJ2-7, with no clear D. The CDR3 has 15 residues. The germline CDR1 and CDR2 sequences are SNHLY and FYNNEI. V dropped 8 bases and J dropped 2 bases, with 19 bases sitting between them. The CDR3 spells CASSPGEGNPYEQYF. In DNA, the CDR3 is TGTGCCAGCTCCCCTGGGGAAGGGAATCCCTACGAGCAGTACTTC.

This clonotype was found many times. For the CDR3, the DNA is TGTGCCAGCAGTTTAATTGTCGGGAGAGATACGCAGTATTTT. As protein: CASSLIVGRDTQYF. J is TRBJ2-3 and V is TRBV12-3 or TRBV12-4; D possibly corresponds to TRBD2 (6 bases). CDR3 size: 14 residues. V was trimmed by 2 bases and J by 5 bases, leaving 11 bases between them.

The CDR3 sequence is CSAVTGYHEQYF. The CDR3 bases are TGCAGCGCAGTAACAGGGTACCACGAGCAGTACTTC. The J gene is TRBJ2-7, the V gene TRBV29-1; tentative D call: TRBD1 (6 bases). The germline CDR1 and CDR2 sequences are SQVTM and ANQGSEA. CDR3 length: 12 amino acids. V was cut by 7 bases and J by 5 bases, with 15 bases left in between.

In this sample, this clonotype turned up a few times. A far larger clone is one base from this, pointing to a likely read error. This chain uses TRBV7-2 with TRBJ2-7, with D unresolved. Germline lookup yields CDR1 SGHTA and CDR2 FQGNSA. There are 13 residues in the CDR3. CDR3 region: CASSLDSSYGQYF. The CDR3 DNA reads as TGTGCCAGCAGCTTAGACAGCTCCTACGGGCAGTACTTC.

The rearrangement links TRBV18 to TRBJ1-3; TRBD1 might be the D (6 bases). In germline, CDR1 is KGHSH, CDR2 LQKENI. V gave up 7 bases and J gave up 3 bases, with 10 bases separating them. This CDR3 spans 13 amino acids. The CDR3 reads CASLQGDGNTIYF. In DNA, the CDR3 is TGTGCCAGCTTACAGGGCGATGGAAACACCATATATTTT.

This clonotype was found a few times. This chain links TRBV6-1 with TRBJ1-1; no clear D. Per the germline V gene, CDR1 is MNHNS and CDR2 is SASEGT. The ends were cut back, 3 bases at V and 6 bases at J, with 8 bases in the middle. The CDR3 is made up of 12 amino acids. The chain's CDR3 is CASSEVWAEAFF. CDR3 DNA: TGTGCCAGCAGTGAGGTCTGGGCTGAAGCTTTCTTT.

The rearrangement uses TRBV4-2 and TRBJ2-5; perhaps TRBD1 as D (5 bases). Germline V lookup: CDR1 LGHNA, CDR2 YNFKEQ. V lost 0 bases and J 5 bases, leaving 16 bases between the germline ends. CDR3 size: 16 residues. CDR3 DNA sequence: TGTGCCAGCAGCCAAGAGAGGTCAGGGTATGGGGAGACCCAGTACTTC. It specifies CASSQERSGYGETQYF.

V usage is TRBV7-9 and J usage is TRBJ1-4; maybe TRBD1 (5 bases). The V end lost 4 bases, the J end lost 0 bases, and 9 bases lay between the germline ends. CDR3 size: 15 residues. Germline values: CDR1 SEHNR, CDR2 FQNEAQ (reference sequence). CDR3 sequence: CASSSGTTTNEKLFF. DNA for the CDR3: TGTGCCAGCAGCTCCGGGACCACAACTAATGAAAAACTGTTTTTT.

This clonotype was recorded at least ten times. The chain combines TRBV4-1 with TRBJ2-2; TRBD1 is a possible D gene (5 bases). The CDR3 extends over 14 amino acids. V shed 0 bases and J shed 6 bases, with 8 bases lying between them. Germline CDR1 and CDR2: MGHRA and YSYEKL. CDR3 DNA: TGCGCCAGCAGCCAAGATGTCAGGGCCGGGGAGCTGTTTTTT. This gives the protein CASSQDVRAGELFF.

There are many counts of this clonotype. The chain recombines TRBV2 with TRBJ1-6; D gene ambiguous. The CDR3 is 15 residues long. CDR1 is SNHLY, CDR2 FYNNEI, per germline. V lost 7 bases and J 8 bases, leaving 18 bases between the germline ends. The CDR3 loop is CASTLTGPTDSPLHF. Written as DNA, the CDR3 is TGTGCCAGCACCCTGACCGGCCCGACGGATTCACCCCTCCACTTT.

This chain uses TRBV6-8 with TRBJ2-1; 11 bases are shared with TRBD2. V shed 4 bases, J shed 4 bases, and the junction held 18 bases outside the gene matches. The germline V gene has CDR1 MNHGY and CDR2 SAAAGT. The CDR3 extends over 20 amino acids. This chain's CDR3 is CASSFIPEFSGRGPYNEQFF. The CDR3 nucleotides are TGTGCCAGCAGTTTTATCCCGGAATTTAGCGGGAGGGGCCCATACAATGAGCAGTTCTTC.

The chain employs TRBV27 and TRBJ2-1; 14 nucleotides agree with TRBD2. V lost 8 bases, J lost 2 bases, and 5 bases stayed unmatched. Germline V gives CDR1 MNHEY, CDR2 SMNVEV (reference sequence). The CDR3 loop spans 16 amino acids. CDR3 region: CASRRTSGRPYNEQFF. The CDR3 DNA sequence: TGTGCCAGCCGGAGGACTAGCGGGAGGCCCTACAATGAGCAGTTCTTC.

Points on this clonotype: A much larger clone lies one base from this, so it may be a read error. The chain employs TRBV28 and TRBJ2-1; D uncertain. CDR1 is MDHEN and CDR2 is SYDVKM in the germline V gene. The CDR3 is 18 amino acids. Trimming stripped 2 bases from V and 10 bases from J, with 27 bases between. The CDR3 region has the DNA TGTGCCAGCAGTTTAGCGCCCTGGGGTCCCATCGATCCCCGGGAGCAGTTCTTC. It codes for CASSLAPWGPIDPREQFF.

V and J are TRBV12-3 or TRBV12-4 and TRBJ1-1, with TRBD1 identical over 9 bases. This CDR3 is 16 amino acids long. With 3 bases clipped from V and 2 bases from J, the junction kept 7 bases outside the gene matches. The CDR3 protein is CASSFLGDRANTEAFF. Here the CDR3 DNA reads TGTGCCAGCAGTTTTCTTGGGGACAGGGCAAACACTGAAGCTTTCTTT.

This clonotype was seen repeatedly, ten times or more. This chain uses TRBV6-1 with TRBJ2-3; possible D gene TRBD1, 5 bases. Deletions cut 7 bases from V and 6 bases from J, with 14 bases between. The CDR3 is made up of 13 amino acids. Germline assignment: CDR1 MNHNS and CDR2 SASEGT. Here the CDR3 reads CASNTGGIDTQYF. CDR3 DNA: TGTGCCAGCAACACAGGCGGCATTGATACGCAGTATTTT.

This clonotype was picked up a small number of times. The V call is TRBV12-5, the J call TRBJ2-6; 7 positions agree with TRBD1. The trim removed 4 bases at V and 4 bases at J, leaving 7 bases unmatched. The CDR3 runs to 16 residues. Looked up from germline, CDR1 is LGHNT and CDR2 is FRNRAP. DNA for the CDR3: TGTGCTAGTGGTTCTACAGGGGTGGCGGGGGCCAACGTCCTGACTTTC. It yields the protein CASGSTGVAGANVLTF.

There are many counts of this clonotype. V usage is TRBV3-1 and J usage is TRBJ1-4, with 10 bases lining up with TRBD1. Germline loops: CDR1 LGHDT, CDR2 YNNKEL (reference sequence). CDR3 length: 16 residues. The V segment lost 1 base and the J segment 4 bases; nucleotides outside the gene matches: 3. The CDR3 loop is CASSQAGTGDNEKLFF. The CDR3 DNA is TGTGCCAGCAGCCAAGCCGGGACAGGGGATAATGAAAAACTGTTTTTT.

There are a few counts of this clonotype. The V and J genes are TRBV7-3 and TRBJ2-4; TRBD1 aligns across 9 bases. Germline loops: CDR1 SGHTA, CDR2 FQGTGA. The V segment lost 2 bases and the J segment 1 base; nucleotides outside the gene matches: 0. The CDR3 totals 15 residues. CDR3 sequence reads: CASSLGQGAKNIQYF. CDR3 DNA sequence: TGTGCCAGCAGCTTAGGACAGGGGGCCAAAAACATTCAGTACTTC.